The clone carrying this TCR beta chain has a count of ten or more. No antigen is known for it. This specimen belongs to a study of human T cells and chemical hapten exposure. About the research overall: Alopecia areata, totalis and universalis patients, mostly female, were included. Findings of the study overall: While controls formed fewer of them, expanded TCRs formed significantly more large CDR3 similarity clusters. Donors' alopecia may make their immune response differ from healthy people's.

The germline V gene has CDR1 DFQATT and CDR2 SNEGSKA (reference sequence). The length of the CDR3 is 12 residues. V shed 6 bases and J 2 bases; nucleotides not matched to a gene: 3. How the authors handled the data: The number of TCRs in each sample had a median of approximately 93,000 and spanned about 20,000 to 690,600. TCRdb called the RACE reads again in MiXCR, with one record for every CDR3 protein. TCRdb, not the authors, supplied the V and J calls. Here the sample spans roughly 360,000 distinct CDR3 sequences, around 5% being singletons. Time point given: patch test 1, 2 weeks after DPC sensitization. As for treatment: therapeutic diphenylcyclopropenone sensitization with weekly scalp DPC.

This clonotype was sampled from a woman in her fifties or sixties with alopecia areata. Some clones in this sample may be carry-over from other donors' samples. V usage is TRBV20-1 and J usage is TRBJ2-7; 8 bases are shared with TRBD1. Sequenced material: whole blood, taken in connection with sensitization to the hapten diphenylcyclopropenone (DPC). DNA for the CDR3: TGCAGTGCGAGGGACAGGACCTACGAGCAGTACTTC. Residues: CSARDRTYEQYF.